This section outlines one T cell receptor (beta chain) sequence together with its context. This clonotype was seen only a few times. The specificity of this receptor is unknown. No much larger clone exists at a distance of one base, and base qualities are not known. The CDR3 starts with the cysteine, ends with the phenylalanine, and has 17 residues. Only the CDR3 part of the read is kept: 51 bases, read in frame from the first base. V is pruned by 1 base and J by 5 bases, leaving 12 bases of the junction without a gene match. Per the germline V gene, SGHTA is the CDR1 and FQGTGA is the CDR2. Library creation used 5' RACE. The sequencer listed for this sample is Illumina HiSeq 2500. A second PCR of about 7 to 12 cycles was performed with a sample-barcoded 5' primer and a J-beta primer mix. Each TCR beta cDNA molecule received a unique molecular identifier from a template-switch 5' adaptor carrying 12 random nucleotides. At least 2.5 million CDR3-containing paired-end reads were obtained from each sample. First-strand cDNA synthesis was performed from all RNA using the Mint cDNA synthesis kit, with priming by a TRBC-specific oligonucleotide. Following uracil-DNA glycosylase treatment, a first 18-cycle PCR with universal primers M1SS and BC2_uni_R was performed on all cDNA. The original pipeline was this. For normalization, 1 million high-quality reads, each with a distinct molecular identifier, were randomly selected from each sample. Reads with shared molecular identifiers were discarded instead of being binned into consensus sequences. MiTCR, set to a Q25 quality threshold and the strictest error-elimination algorithm, was used for CDR3 identification, clonotype clustering and error correction. A nonparametric unseen species model with Euler transformation was used to estimate lower-bound total TCR beta diversity. Using fastp trimming at Q25 and MiXCR clonotype assembly, TCRdb reanalyzed the public sequencing data and kept in-frame beta chains. Identical CDR3 proteins give one entry, which carries the most common genes and DNA. The V and J calls shown here were made by TCRdb, not taken from the authors' results. The sample table contains 1.6 million or so distinct CDR3 sequences; only one count was recorded for almost 35% of them. The ten largest make up about 11% of the sample.

Donors were under 40 systemically healthy Caucasian individuals from Russia aged roughly 6 to 90 years. Each donor gave 9.5 to 10 milliliters of peripheral blood, drawn into EDTA-treated Vacutainer tubes. Ficoll-Paque density-gradient centrifugation was used to isolate PBMCs, with at least 6 million per sample. Trizol reagent was used to extract total RNA from PBMCs, with at least 5.5 micrograms per sample. Naive CD45RAhigh/CD27high T cell percentages were measured by flow cytometry on a PBMC aliquot from every donor. The data were taken from a study of blood T cells in healthy people across ages (dated by TCRdb to the mid-2010s). With regard to the full study: In model experiments, roughly one uniquely barcoded TCR beta cDNA molecule per two T cells was captured by template switching. Age-related changes in TCR beta repertoire diversity were measured in the study by deep sequencing normalized with unique cDNA molecular identifiers. The donors were split into four age groups: young (average around 15 years), middle-aged (around 37), aged (approximately 59) and long-lived (under 90). Donors of different ages were randomly distributed across sequencing lanes to avoid experimental bias. For two donors (one aged 18 to 29 and one aged 80 or older), the study analyzed two additional independent replicas of 1 million unique cDNA reads from the same blood draw. The paper's findings and limits, for the study overall: A strong correlation was found between observed TCR beta diversity and the percentage of naive T cells measured by flow cytometry. Compared with the aged group, the long-lived group had more naive CD4+ T cells, fewer expanded clones and increased TCR diversity, a pattern suggesting age selection. Estimates of total diversity from one million sequenced T cells were regarded as lower bounds and underestimates. As age increased, observed TCR beta diversity per million T cells dropped in a roughly linear way, and a significant reduction was already evident by age about 40. Conclusive comparison of naive and antigen-experienced compartments was prevented by the profiling of bulk unsorted PBMCs. Donor CMV infection status was unknown, potentially confounding age-related changes in expanded clonotypes.

Sequences were obtained from blood. This receptor was identified in a woman in her twenties or thirties in good health. This sequence uses TRBV7-3 and TRBJ2-7; 9 bases in the junction line up with TRBD2. This receptor carries the CDR3 CASSLRGSGAGGHEQYF. DNA sequence: TGTGCCAGCAGCTTAAGGGGTTCGGGAGCGGGAGGCCACGAGCAGTACTTC. The full variable domain, with segments outside the CDR3 supplied by the reference TRBV7-3 and TRBJ2-7 proteins, appears as GAGVSQTPSNKVTEKGKYVELRCDPISGHTALYWYRQSLGQGPEFLIYFQGTGAADDSGLPNDRFFAVRPEGSVSTLKIQRTERGDSAVYLCASSLRGSGAGGHEQYFGPGTRLTVT.